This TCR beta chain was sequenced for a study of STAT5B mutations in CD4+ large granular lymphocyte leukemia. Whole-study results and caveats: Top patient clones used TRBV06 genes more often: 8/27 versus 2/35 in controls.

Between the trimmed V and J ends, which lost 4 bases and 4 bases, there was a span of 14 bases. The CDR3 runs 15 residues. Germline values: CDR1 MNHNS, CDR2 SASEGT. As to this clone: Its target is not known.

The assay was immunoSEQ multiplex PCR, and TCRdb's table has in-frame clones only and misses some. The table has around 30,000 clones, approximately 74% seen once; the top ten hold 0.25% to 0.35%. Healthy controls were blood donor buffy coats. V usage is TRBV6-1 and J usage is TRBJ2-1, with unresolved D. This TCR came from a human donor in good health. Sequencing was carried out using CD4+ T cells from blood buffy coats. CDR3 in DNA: TGTGCCAGCAGTGTCTCTCGTGTAACATACAATGAGCAGTTCTTC. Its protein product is CASSVSRVTYNEQFF.